This T cell receptor beta chain emerged from a study of Ad26.COV2.S vaccination and SARS-CoV-2 variants. TCRdb's table, derived via immunoSEQ multiplex PCR, lists solely in-frame clones and lacks some. The sample consists of more than 300,000 clones, 70% to 90% of them appearing once. Study findings and constraints: Spike-specific responses of CD8+ and CD4+ T cells were reported to display substantial breadth after vaccination.

The sample's treatment: some 19 received Ad26.COV2.S at low or high dose, single or two shots; about 5 received placebo; per-sample allocation not given. Day 63 after the first vaccine or placebo injection was the time point for sampling. Donation came from an adult in Boston who was aged 18-55 years. This clone was observed a handful of times. No antigen is known for it. This TCR was sampled from a person between 18 and 60 years old who received the Ad26.COV2.S COVID-19 vaccine or a placebo. Material: peripheral blood, obtained in a trial of Ad26.COV2.S vaccine versus placebo.

CDR3 loop: CAISRAGTGNTGELFF. DNA of the CDR3: TGTGCCATCAGCCGAGCCGGGACAGGGAACACCGGGGAGCTGTTTTTT. The chain joins TRBV10-3 to TRBJ2-2; 8 bases are shared with TRBD1. The CDR3 is 16 residues long. In germline, CDR1 is ENHRY, CDR2 SYGVKD. Losses at the gene ends were 6 bases for V and 1 base for J; bases not matched to a gene: 7.